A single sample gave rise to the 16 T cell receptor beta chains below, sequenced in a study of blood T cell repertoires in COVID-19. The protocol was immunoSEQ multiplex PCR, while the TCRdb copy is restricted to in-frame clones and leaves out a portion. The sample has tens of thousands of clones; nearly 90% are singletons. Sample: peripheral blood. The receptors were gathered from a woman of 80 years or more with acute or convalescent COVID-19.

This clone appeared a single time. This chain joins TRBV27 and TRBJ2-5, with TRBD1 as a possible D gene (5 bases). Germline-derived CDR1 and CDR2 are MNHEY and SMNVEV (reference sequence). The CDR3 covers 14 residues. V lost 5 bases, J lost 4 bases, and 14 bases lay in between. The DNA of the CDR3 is TGTGCCAGCAGTCCCCTGGGGCGTTCAGAGACCCAGTACTTC. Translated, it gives CASSPLGRSETQYF.

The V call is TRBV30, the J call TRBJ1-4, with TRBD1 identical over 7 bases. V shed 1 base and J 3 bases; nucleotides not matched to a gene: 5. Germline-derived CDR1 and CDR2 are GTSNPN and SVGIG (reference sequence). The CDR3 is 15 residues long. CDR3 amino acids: CAWSATGPPNEKLFF. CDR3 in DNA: TGTGCCTGGAGTGCGACAGGGCCCCCTAATGAAAAACTGTTTTTT. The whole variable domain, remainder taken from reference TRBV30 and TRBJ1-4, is SQTIHQWPATLVQPVGSPLSLECTVEGTSNPNLYWYRQAAGRGLQLLFYSVGIGQISSEVPQNLSASRPQDRQFILSSKKLLLSDSGFYLCAWSATGPPNEKLFFGSGTQLSVL.

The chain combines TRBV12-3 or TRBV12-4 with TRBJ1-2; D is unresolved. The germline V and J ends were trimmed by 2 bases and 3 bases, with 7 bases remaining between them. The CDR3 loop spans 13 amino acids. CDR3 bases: TGTGCCAGCAGTTTAACCCAGGACTATGGCTACACCTTC. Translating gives CASSLTQDYGYTF.

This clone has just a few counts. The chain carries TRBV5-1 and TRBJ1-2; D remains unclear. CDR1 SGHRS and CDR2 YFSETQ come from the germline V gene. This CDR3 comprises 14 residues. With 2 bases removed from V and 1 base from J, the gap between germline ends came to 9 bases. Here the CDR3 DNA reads TGCGCCAGCAGCTTCGGAGGGAATAACTATGGCTACACCTTC. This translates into CASSFGGNNYGYTF.

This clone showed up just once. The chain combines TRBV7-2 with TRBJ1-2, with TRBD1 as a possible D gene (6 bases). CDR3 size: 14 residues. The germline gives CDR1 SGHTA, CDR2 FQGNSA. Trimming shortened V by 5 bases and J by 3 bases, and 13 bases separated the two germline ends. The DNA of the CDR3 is TGTGCCAGCAGCGGGGGACACCACTACTATGGCTACACCTTC. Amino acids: CASSGGHHYYGYTF.

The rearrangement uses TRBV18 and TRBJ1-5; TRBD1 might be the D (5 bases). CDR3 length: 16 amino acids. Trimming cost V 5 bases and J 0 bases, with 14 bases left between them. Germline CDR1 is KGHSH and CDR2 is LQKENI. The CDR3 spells CASSSMTENSNQPQHF. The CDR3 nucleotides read TGTGCCAGCTCATCCATGACAGAGAATAGCAATCAGCCCCAGCATTTT.

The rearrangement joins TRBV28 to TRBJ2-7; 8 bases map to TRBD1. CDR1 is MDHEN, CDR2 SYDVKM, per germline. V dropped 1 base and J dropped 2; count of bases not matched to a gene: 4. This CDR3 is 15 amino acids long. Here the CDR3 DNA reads TGTGCCAGCAGTTTATACGGGACAGGAGCCTACGAGCAGTACTTC. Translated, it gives CASSLYGTGAYEQYF.

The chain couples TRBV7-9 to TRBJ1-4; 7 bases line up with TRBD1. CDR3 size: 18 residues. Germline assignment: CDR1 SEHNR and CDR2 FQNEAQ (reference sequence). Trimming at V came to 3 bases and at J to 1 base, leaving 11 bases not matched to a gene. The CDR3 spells CASSFSKGQFGTNEKLFF. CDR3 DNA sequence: TGTGCCAGCAGCTTTTCTAAGGGACAGTTCGGAACTAATGAAAAACTGTTTTTT.

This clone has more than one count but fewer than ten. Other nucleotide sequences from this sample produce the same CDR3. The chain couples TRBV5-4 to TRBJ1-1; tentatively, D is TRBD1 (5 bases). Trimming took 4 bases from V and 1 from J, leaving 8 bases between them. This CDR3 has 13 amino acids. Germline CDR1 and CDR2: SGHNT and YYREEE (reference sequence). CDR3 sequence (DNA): TGTGCCAGCAGCGTTACAGGGAACACTGAAGCTTTCTTT. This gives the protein CASSVTGNTEAFF.

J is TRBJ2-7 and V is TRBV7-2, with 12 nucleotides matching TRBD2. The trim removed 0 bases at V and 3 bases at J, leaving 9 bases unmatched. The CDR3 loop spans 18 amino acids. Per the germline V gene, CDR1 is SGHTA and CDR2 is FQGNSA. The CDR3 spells CASSLAPSGRAVIYEQYF. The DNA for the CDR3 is TGTGCCAGCAGCTTAGCGCCTAGCGGGAGGGCCGTTATCTACGAGCAGTACTTC.

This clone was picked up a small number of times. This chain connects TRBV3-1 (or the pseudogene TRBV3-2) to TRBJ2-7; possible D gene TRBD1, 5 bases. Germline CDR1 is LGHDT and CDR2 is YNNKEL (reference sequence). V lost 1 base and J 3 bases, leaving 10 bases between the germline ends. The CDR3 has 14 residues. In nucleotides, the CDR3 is TGTGCCAGCAGCCAAGGGCAGGGATACTACGAGCAGTACTTC. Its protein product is CASSQGQGYYEQYF.

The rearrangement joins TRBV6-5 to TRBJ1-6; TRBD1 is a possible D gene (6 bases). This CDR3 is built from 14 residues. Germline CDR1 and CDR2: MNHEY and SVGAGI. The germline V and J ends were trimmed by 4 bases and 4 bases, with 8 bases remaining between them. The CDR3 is CASSSQGYNSPLHF. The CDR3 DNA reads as TGTGCCAGCAGTTCACAGGGTTATAATTCACCCCTCCACTTT.

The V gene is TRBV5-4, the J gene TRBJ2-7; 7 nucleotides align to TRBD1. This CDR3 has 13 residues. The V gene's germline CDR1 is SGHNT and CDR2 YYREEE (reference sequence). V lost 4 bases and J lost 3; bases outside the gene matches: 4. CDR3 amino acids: CASSPDRNYEQYF. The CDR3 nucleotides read TGTGCCAGCAGCCCGGACAGGAACTACGAGCAGTACTTC.

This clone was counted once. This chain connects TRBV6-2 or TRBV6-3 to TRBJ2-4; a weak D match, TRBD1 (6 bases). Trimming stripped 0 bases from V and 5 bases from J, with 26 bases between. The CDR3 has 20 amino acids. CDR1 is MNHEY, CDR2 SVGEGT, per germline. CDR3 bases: TGTGCCAGCAGTTACTCGATCGAGTGGTATACAGGGATCCGGGAAAACATTCAGTACTTC. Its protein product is CASSYSIEWYTGIRENIQYF.

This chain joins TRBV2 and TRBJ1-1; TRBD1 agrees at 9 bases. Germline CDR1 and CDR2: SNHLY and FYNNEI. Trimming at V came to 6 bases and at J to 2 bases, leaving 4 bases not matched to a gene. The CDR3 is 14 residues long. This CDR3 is CASSGQGFNTEAFF. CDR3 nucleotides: TGTGCCAGCAGCGGACAGGGGTTTAACACTGAAGCTTTCTTT.

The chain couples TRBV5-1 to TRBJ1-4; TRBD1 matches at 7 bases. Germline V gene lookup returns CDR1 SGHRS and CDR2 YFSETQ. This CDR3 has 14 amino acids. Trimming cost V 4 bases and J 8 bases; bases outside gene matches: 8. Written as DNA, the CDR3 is TGCGCCAGCAGCACAGACAGGGTCGGGGAAAAACTGTTTTTT. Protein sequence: CASSTDRVGEKLFF.